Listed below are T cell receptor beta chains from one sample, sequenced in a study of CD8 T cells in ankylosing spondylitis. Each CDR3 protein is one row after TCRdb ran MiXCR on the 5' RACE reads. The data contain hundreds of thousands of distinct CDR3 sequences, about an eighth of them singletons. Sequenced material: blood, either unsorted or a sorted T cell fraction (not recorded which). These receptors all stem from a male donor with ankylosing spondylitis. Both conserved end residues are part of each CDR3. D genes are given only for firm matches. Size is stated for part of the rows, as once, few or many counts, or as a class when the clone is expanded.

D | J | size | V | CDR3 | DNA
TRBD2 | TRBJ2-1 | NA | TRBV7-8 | CASSILAGDLYNEQFF | TGTGCCAGCAGCATCCTAGCGGGAGATCTCTACAATGAGCAGTTCTTC
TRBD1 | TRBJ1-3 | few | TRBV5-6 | CASSPAGQGATGNTIYF | TGTGCCAGCAGCCCGGCGGGACAGGGGGCAACAGGAAACACCATATATTTT
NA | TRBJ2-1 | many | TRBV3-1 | CASSQLSLALPYNEQFF | TGTGCCAGCAGCCAACTGTCCCTAGCTCTTCCCTACAATGAGCAGTTCTTC
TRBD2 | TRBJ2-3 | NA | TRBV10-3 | CAIRKVAGGSSTDTQYF | TGTGCCATCAGGAAGGTAGCGGGAGGAAGTAGCACAGATACGCAGTATTTT
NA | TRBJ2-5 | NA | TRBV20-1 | CSARAGTPQETQYF | TGCAGTGCCCGGGCCGGGACACCTCAAGAGACCCAGTACTTC
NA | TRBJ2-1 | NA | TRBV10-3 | CAIGSIAAKEQFF | TGTGCCATCGGGTCGATAGCGGCTAAGGAGCAGTTCTTC
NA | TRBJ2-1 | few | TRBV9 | CASSVPSRHEQFF | TGTGCCAGCAGCGTACCTAGCCGCCATGAGCAGTTCTTC
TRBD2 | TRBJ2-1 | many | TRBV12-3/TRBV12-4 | CASSLEGAGGNEQFF | TGTGCCAGCAGTTTAGAGGGGGCGGGGGGGAATGAGCAGTTCTTC
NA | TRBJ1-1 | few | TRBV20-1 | CSAKQQNTEAFF | TGCAGTGCTAAACAGCAGAACACTGAAGCTTTCTTT
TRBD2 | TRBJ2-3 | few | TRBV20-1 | CSARRFSGSGTDTQYF | TGCAGTGCTAGGCGGTTTAGCGGGAGTGGCACAGATACGCAGTATTTT